A selection of T cell receptor beta chains follows, all from one sample in a study of blood T cell repertoires in COVID-19. This table comes from immunoSEQ multiplex PCR, and its TCRdb copy is limited to in-frame clones, with some not included. This sample has fewer than 300,000 clones, with roughly 84% found just once. The sequenced sample was peripheral blood. The source of these receptors is a woman younger than 30 with acute or convalescent COVID-19. CDR3s include the opening cysteine and the closing phenylalanine or tryptophan. Fields, in order: D gene, clone size, V gene, J gene, CDR3 protein, CDR3 DNA. A D gene is named only where the DNA matches it firmly. Rows may omit the clone size; those that give it use once, few, many or a size class.

>TRBD2|.|TRBV5-1|TRBJ2-5
CASVGLAGTETQYF
TGCGCCAGCGTCGGTCTAGCGGGAACAGAGACCCAGTACTTC
>TRBD2|.|TRBV7-9|TRBJ2-7
CASSGGTSGSYEQYF
TGTGCCAGCAGCGGCGGGACTAGCGGATCCTACGAGCAGTACTTC
>.|.|TRBV6-2/TRBV6-3|TRBJ2-1
CASSPLIRGSEQFF
TGTGCCAGCAGCCCACTGATTCGGGGATCTGAGCAGTTCTTC
>.|.|TRBV27|TRBJ2-1
CASSFRGLRNNEQFF
TGTGCCAGCAGTTTTCGGGGACTGAGAAACAATGAGCAGTTCTTC
>.|.|TRBV3-1/TRBV3-2|TRBJ1-3
CASSQSVRAGSGNTIYF
TGTGCCAGCAGCCAAAGTGTTCGTGCGGGGTCTGGAAACACCATATATTTT
>TRBD1|.|TRBV28|TRBJ2-2
CASRSRGLGTGELFF
TGTGCCAGCAGATCCAGGGGGCTGGGCACCGGGGAGCTGTTTTTT
>.|.|TRBV9|TRBJ2-1
CASSIQSQAGEQFF
TGTGCCAGCAGCATACAGAGCCAGGCAGGTGAGCAGTTCTTC
>TRBD2|.|TRBV28|TRBJ2-7
CAGAGTSGMREQYF
TGTGCCGGCGCCGGGACTAGCGGGATGAGGGAGCAGTACTTC
>TRBD2|.|TRBV11-2|TRBJ2-7
CASSLIRTSGLSSYEQYF
TGTGCCAGCAGTCTCATCAGGACTAGCGGCCTCTCCTCCTACGAGCAGTACTTC
>.|.|TRBV9|TRBJ1-1
CASSVTGSNTEAFF
TGTGCCAGCAGCGTAACAGGGTCGAACACTGAAGCTTTCTTT
>.|few|TRBV5-1|TRBJ1-2
CASSYDTNYGYTF
TGCGCCAGCAGCTATGACACTAACTATGGCTACACCTTC
>.|few|TRBV7-9|TRBJ2-5
CASRRGNQLQETQYF
TGTGCCAGCAGACGAGGAAACCAACTCCAAGAGACCCAGTACTTC
>.|few|TRBV5-1|TRBJ1-6
CASRGALESPLHF
TGCGCCAGCAGAGGGGCTCTAGAATCACCCCTCCACTTT
>.|.|TRBV5-6|TRBJ2-7
CASSLPGQEYEQYF
TGTGCCAGCAGCTTACCGGGACAAGAATACGAGCAGTACTTC
>TRBD2|.|TRBV4-3|TRBJ2-1
CASSQDIGRERVNEQFF
TGCGCCAGCAGCCAAGATATCGGGAGGGAGAGGGTCAATGAGCAGTTCTTC
>.|.|TRBV28|TRBJ2-5
CASSFLLGGETQYF
TGTGCCAGCAGCTTCCTCCTAGGCGGGGAGACCCAGTACTTC
>TRBD2|.|TRBV5-5|TRBJ2-2
CASSSLGRAGTGELFF
TGTGCCAGCAGCTCCCTTGGGAGGGCGGGGACCGGGGAGCTGTTTTTT
>.|once|TRBV11-3|TRBJ2-1
CASGSTSYNEQFF
TGTGCCAGCGGGAGTACATCCTACAATGAGCAGTTCTTC
>TRBD2|.|TRBV4-1|TRBJ2-7
CASSQEGTSGSRYEQYF
TGCGCCAGCAGCCAAGAGGGAACTAGCGGGAGTCGGTACGAGCAGTACTTC
>.|.|TRBV25-1|TRBJ1-1
CASSAYTEAFF
TGTGCCAGCAGTGCTTACACTGAAGCTTTCTTT
>TRBD2|.|TRBV6-6|TRBJ2-1
CASSGLAGGSYNEQFF
TGTGCCAGCAGCGGGCTAGCGGGAGGATCCTACAATGAGCAGTTCTTC
>TRBD2|once|TRBV2|TRBJ2-7
CASSDIAGPYEQYF
TGTGCCAGCAGTGATATAGCGGGACCCTACGAGCAGTACTTC
>TRBD2|once|TRBV5-5|TRBJ2-1
CASSFPLLAGVVYNEQFF
TGTGCCAGCAGCTTCCCCCTGCTAGCGGGAGTGGTCTACAATGAGCAGTTCTTC
>TRBD2|once|TRBV11-2|TRBJ2-7
CASSFNSGSVYEQYF
TGTGCCAGCAGCTTTAATAGCGGGAGTGTCTACGAGCAGTACTTC
>TRBD2|.|TRBV19|TRBJ2-3
CASTRTSGRADTQYF
TGTGCCAGTACCCGGACTAGCGGGAGAGCAGATACGCAGTATTTT
>TRBD1|.|TRBV11-2|TRBJ2-5
CASSLSAGGRETQYF
TGTGCCAGCAGCTTAAGTGCAGGGGGAAGAGAGACCCAGTACTTC
>TRBD1|once|TRBV29-1|TRBJ2-1
CSVEDGTGYAWNEQFF
TGCAGCGTTGAAGACGGGACAGGGTATGCCTGGAATGAGCAGTTCTTC
>.|.|TRBV28|TRBJ1-1
CASSAPGGFGGEAFF
TGTGCCAGCAGTGCCCCGGGGGGCTTTGGGGGTGAAGCTTTCTTT
>TRBD1|.|TRBV25-1|TRBJ2-7
CASGGQGRYEQYF
TGTGCCAGCGGAGGACAGGGGAGGTACGAGCAGTACTTC
>TRBD1|.|TRBV12-5|TRBJ1-6
CASGMDRVVSPLHF
TGTGCTAGTGGTATGGACAGGGTGGTCTCACCCCTCCACTTT
>TRBD2|.|TRBV5-1|TRBJ2-2
CASSSKLAGGYGELFF
TGCGCCAGCAGCAGCAAACTAGCGGGAGGTTACGGGGAGCTGTTTTTT
>.|once|TRBV7-3|TRBJ1-1
CASSFEEGTEAFF
TGTGCCAGCAGCTTTGAGGAGGGTACTGAAGCTTTCTTT
>TRBD1|.|TRBV28|TRBJ2-1
CASSGTGYSSYNEQFF
TGTGCCAGCAGTGGGACAGGCTATAGCTCCTACAATGAGCAGTTCTTC
>.|.|TRBV7-9|TRBJ2-7
CASSFGGREQYF
TGTGCCAGCAGCTTTGGAGGAAGGGAGCAGTACTTC
>TRBD2|.|TRBV6-2/TRBV6-3|TRBJ2-1
CASSYRTSGREGEQFF
TGTGCCAGCAGTTACCGGACTAGCGGGAGGGAAGGTGAGCAGTTCTTC
>.|.|TRBV2|TRBJ1-5
CASRRQDPWSNQPQHF
TGTGCCAGCAGACGACAGGATCCGTGGAGCAATCAGCCCCAGCATTTT
>TRBD1|.|TRBV15|TRBJ2-5
CATSRGTGIETQYF
TGTGCCACCAGCAGAGGGACAGGGATTGAGACCCAGTACTTC
>.|.|TRBV19|TRBJ2-7
CASSIWEDEQYF
TGTGCCAGTAGTATATGGGAGGACGAGCAGTACTTC
>.|.|TRBV16|TRBJ2-6
CASSPAQSGANVLTF
TGTGCCAGCAGCCCCGCCCAGTCTGGGGCCAACGTCCTGACTTTC
>TRBD1|.|TRBV11-3|TRBJ2-2
CASSGDRGNGELFF
TGTGCCAGCAGCGGGGACAGGGGGAACGGGGAGCTGTTTTTT
>TRBD1|.|TRBV11-2|TRBJ1-1
CASSQRTGGDSILAFF
TGTGCCAGCAGCCAGAGGACAGGGGGCGATTCTATTTTAGCTTTCTTT
>TRBD2|.|TRBV19|TRBJ2-7
CASSMGTSGRREQYF
TGTGCCAGTAGTATGGGGACTAGCGGGAGACGCGAGCAGTACTTC